The clone carrying this T cell receptor beta chain showed up many times. The target antigen is unknown. The CDR3 end is not reached by the read, which stops 3 residues before it; the germline J gene fills it in. This record belongs to a study of T cell clonality in common variable immunodeficiency. Whole-study results and caveats: Compared with controls, CVID subjects had fewer shared TCRbeta clones. Reportedly, TCR beta sequences from common variable immunodeficiency showed fewer deletions and N-nucleotide insertions.

Measured with immunoSEQ multiplex PCR; TCRdb has only the in-frame clones, and not every one. This sample carries approximately 44,000 clones, none of them present only once. Patients and controls were mostly of Caucasian heritage. This CDR3 has 14 residues. The V gene end was trimmed by 2 bases and the J gene end by 2 bases; junction bases not matched to a gene: 2. Looked up from germline, CDR1 is KGHSH and CDR2 is LQKENI. The TCR sequence derives from a person between 18 and 75 years old in good health. The rearrangement links TRBV18 to TRBJ1-1, with 7 bases aligning to TRBD1. Material: peripheral blood mononuclear cells. The CDR3 spells CASSPDRANTEAFF. The CDR3 bases that were read are TGTGCCAGCTCACCAGACAGGGCCAACACTGAA.